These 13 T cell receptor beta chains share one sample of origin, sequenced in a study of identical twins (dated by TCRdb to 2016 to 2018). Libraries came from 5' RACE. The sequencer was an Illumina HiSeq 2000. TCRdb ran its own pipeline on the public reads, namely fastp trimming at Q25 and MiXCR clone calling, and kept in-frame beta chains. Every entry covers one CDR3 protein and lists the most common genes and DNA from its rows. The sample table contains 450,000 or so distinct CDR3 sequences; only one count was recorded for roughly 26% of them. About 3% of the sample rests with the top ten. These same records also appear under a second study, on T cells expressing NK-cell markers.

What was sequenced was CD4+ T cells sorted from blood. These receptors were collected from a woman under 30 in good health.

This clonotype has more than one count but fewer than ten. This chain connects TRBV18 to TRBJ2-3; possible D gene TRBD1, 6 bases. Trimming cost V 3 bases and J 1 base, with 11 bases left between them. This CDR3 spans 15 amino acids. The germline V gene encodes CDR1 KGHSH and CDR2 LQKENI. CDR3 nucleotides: TGTGCCAGCTCACCTTCAGGGGCTGGCACAGATACGCAGTATTTT. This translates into CASSPSGAGTDTQYF.

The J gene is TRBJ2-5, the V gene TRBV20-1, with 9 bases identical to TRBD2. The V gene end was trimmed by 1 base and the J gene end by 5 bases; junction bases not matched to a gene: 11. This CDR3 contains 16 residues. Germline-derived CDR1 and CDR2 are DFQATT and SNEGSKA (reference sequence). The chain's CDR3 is CSARGSGSETRETQYF. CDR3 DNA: TGCAGTGCTAGAGGTAGCGGGAGCGAAACGAGGGAGACCCAGTACTTC.

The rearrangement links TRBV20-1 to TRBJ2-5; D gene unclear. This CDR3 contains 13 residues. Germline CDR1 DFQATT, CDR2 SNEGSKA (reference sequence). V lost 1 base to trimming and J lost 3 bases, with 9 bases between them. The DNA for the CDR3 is TGCAGTGCTAGAGCCTACACTAAAGAGACCCAGTACTTC. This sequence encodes CSARAYTKETQYF.

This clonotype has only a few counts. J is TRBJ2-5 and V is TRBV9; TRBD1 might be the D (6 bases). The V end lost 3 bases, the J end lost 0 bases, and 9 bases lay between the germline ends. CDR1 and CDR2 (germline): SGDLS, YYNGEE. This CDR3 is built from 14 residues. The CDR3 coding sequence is TGTGCCAGCAGCGGCAGGGGATACCAAGAGACCCAGTACTTC. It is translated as CASSGRGYQETQYF.

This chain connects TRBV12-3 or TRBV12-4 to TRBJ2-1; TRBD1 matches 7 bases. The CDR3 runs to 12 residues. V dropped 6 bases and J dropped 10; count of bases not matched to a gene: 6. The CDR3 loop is CASRFDRAEQFF. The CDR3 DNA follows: TGTGCCAGCAGGTTCGACAGGGCCGAGCAGTTCTTC.

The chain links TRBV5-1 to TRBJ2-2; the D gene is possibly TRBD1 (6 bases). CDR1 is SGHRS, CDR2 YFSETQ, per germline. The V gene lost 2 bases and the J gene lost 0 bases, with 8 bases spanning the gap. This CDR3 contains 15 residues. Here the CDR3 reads CASSFTGTNTGELFF. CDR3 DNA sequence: TGCGCCAGCAGCTTCACAGGGACGAACACCGGGGAGCTGTTTTTT.

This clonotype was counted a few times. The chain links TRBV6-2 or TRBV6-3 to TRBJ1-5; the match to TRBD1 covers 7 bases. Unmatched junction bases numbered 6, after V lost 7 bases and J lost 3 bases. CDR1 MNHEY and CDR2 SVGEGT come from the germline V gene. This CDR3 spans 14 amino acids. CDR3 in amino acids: CASTDRAINQPQHF. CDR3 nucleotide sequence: TGTGCCAGCACCGACAGGGCCATCAATCAGCCCCAGCATTTT.

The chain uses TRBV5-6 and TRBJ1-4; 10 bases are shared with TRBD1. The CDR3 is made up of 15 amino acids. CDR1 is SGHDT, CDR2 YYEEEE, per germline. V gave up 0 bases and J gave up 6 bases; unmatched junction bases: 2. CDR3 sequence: CASSLAGQGDEKLFF. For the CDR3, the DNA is TGTGCCAGCAGCTTGGCCGGACAGGGGGATGAAAAACTGTTTTTT.

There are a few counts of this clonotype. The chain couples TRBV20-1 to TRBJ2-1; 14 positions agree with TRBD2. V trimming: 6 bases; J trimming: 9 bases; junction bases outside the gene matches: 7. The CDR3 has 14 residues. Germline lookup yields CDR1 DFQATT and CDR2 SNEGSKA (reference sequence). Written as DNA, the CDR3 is TGCAGTGCCACTGGGACTAGCGGGAGCACTGAGCAGTTCTTC. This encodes CSATGTSGSTEQFF.

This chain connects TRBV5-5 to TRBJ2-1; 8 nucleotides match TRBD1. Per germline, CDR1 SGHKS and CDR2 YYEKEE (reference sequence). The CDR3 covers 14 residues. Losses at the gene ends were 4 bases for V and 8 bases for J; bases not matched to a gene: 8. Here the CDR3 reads CASSPRQGWDEQFF. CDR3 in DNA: TGTGCCAGCAGCCCGAGACAGGGGTGGGATGAGCAGTTCTTC.

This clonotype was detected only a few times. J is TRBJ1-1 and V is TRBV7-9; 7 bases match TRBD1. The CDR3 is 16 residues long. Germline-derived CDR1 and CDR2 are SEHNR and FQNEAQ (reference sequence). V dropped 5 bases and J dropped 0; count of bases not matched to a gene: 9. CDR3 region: CASSPTRDSMNTEAFF. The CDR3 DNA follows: TGTGCCAGCAGCCCCACCCGGGACAGCATGAACACTGAAGCTTTCTTT.

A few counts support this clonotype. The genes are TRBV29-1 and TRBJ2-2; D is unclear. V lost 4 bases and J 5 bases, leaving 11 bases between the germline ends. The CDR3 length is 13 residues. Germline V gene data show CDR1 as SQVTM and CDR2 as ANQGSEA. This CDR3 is CSVVDLGTGELFF. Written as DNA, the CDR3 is TGCAGCGTTGTCGACCTGGGAACCGGGGAGCTGTTTTTT.

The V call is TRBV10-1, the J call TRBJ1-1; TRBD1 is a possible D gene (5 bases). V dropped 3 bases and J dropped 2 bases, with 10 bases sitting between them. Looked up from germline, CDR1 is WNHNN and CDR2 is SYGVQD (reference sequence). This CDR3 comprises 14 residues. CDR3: CASSEGTVNTEAFF. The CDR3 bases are TGCGCCAGCAGTGAAGGGACGGTAAACACTGAAGCTTTCTTT.